This T cell receptor beta chain was obtained from a study of technical replicates of blood from four donors. Per the germline V gene, CDR1 is MNHEY and CDR2 is SMNVEV (reference sequence). V was pared by 4 bases and J by 1 base, with 8 bases between. This CDR3 region has 13 residues. Profiling relied on immunoSEQ multiplex PCR, and the TCRdb table lists in-frame clones only, not all of them. This sample has around 90,000 clones, with 90% to 95% found just once. Source material: T cells isolated from PBMCs. The J gene is TRBJ2-7, the V gene TRBV27; D is unresolved. This clonotype originated in a human donor in good health. The CDR3 reads CASSYSTSYEQYF. The CDR3 DNA is TGTGCCAGCAGTTACTCCACTTCCTACGAGCAGTACTTC.